What follows describes a single T cell receptor beta chain. No antigen is known for it. Only in-frame clones appear in the TCRdb table, and some are missing; sequencing was by immunoSEQ multiplex PCR. This table has about 6,400 clones, more than 75% appearing once. Time point described: cycle 4 day 1 (C4D1), after about 6 weeks of nivolumab. Each patient experienced a relapse that followed autologous stem cell transplantation, and brentuximab vedotin exposure varied. The CD4+ T cells used were purified from thawed PBMCs through magnetic negative selection. This entry belongs to a study of PD-1 blockade in classical Hodgkin lymphoma. General study results and limits: What drove the repertoire differences, possibly disease activity or prior therapy, has not been defined. At baseline, newly diagnosed patients reportedly showed less TCR diversity than healthy donors. There was a significant rise in CD4+ TCR diversity by C4D1, with no such rise for CD8+.

The CDR3 contains 16 residues. CDR1 SGHNT and CDR2 YYREEE come from the germline V gene (reference sequence). The V end was cut by 4 bases, the J end by 1 base, with 17 bases between. This chain joins TRBV5-4 and TRBJ1-2; tentatively, D is TRBD1 (5 bases). The origin of this receptor is a human donor with classical Hodgkin lymphoma. The specimen comprised CD4+ T cells from blood, sampled before the fourth cycle of nivolumab. In DNA form, the CDR3 reads TGTGCCAGCAGCCTTGGGGGGACGGAGGGTAACTATGGCTACACCTTC. It codes for CASSLGGTEGNYGYTF.